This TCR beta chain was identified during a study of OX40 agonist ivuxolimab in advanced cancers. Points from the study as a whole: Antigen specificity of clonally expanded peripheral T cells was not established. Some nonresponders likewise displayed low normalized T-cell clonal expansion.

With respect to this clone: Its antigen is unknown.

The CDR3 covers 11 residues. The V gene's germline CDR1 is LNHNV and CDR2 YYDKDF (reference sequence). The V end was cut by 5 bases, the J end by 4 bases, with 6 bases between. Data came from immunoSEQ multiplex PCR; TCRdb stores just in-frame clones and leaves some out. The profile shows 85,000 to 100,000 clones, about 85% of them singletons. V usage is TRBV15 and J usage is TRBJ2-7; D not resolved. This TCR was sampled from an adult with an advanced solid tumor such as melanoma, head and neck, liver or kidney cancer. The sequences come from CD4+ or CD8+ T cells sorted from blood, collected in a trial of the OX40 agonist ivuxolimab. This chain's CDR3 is CATSYGYEQYF. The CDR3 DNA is TGTGCCACCAGCTACGGGTACGAGCAGTACTTC.